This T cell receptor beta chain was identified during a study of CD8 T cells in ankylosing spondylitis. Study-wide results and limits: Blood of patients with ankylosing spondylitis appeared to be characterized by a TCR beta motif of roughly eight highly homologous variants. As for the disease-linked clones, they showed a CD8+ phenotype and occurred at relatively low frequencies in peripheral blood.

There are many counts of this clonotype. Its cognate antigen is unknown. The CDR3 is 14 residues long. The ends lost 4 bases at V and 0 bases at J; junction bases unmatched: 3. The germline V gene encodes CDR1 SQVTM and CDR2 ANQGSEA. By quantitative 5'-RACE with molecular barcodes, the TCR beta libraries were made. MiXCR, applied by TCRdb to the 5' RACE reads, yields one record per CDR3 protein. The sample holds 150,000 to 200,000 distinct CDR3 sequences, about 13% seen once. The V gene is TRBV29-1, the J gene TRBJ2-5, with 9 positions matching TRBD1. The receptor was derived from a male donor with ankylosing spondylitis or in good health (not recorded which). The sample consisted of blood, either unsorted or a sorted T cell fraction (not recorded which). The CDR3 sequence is CSVGGTGNQETQYF. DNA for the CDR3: TGCAGCGTTGGGGGGACAGGGAACCAAGAGACCCAGTACTTC.